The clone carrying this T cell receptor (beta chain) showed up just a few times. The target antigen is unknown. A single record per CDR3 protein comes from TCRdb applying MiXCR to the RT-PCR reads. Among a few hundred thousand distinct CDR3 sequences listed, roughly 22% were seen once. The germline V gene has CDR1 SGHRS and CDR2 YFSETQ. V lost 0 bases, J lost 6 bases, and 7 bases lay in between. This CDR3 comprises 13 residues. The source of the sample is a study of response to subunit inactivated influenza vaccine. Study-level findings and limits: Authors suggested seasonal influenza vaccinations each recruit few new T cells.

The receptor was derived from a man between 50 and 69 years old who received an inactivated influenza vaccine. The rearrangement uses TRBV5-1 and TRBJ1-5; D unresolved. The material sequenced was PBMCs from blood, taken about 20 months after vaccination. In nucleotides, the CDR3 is TGCGCCAGCAGCTTGGCCCCCCGTCAGCCCCAGCATTTT. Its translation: CASSLAPRQPQHF. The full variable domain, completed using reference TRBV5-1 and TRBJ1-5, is KAGVTQTPRYLIKTRGQQVTLSCSPISGHRSVSWYQQTPGQGLQFLFEYFSETQRNKGNFPGRFSGRQFSNSRSEMNVSTLELGDSALYLCASSLAPRQPQHFGDGTRLSIL.